Listed here are 15 T cell receptor beta chains from one sample, sequenced in a study of graft-versus-host responses after intestinal transplantation. No antigens are known for them. Profiled with immunoSEQ multiplex PCR; TCRdb holds only in-frame clones, not every one. The table lists 50,000 or so clones, 92% of them singletons, with 2% to 3% in the top ten. The sample here was unstimulated CD4+ T cells sorted from spleen or lymph node cells, taken before transplant. The source is a human donor who was the organ donor for an intestinal transplant.

V usage is TRBV7-9 and J usage is TRBJ2-5; no clear D. The CDR3 is made up of 14 amino acids. Trimming removed 1 base at V and 5 bases at J, with 11 bases between. Per the germline V gene, CDR1 is SEHNR and CDR2 is FQNEAQ (reference sequence). CDR3 in amino acids: CASSLVQVRETQYF. In DNA, the CDR3 is TGTGCCAGCAGCTTAGTTCAAGTACGCGAGACCCAGTACTTC.

The chain employs TRBV30 and TRBJ2-1, with 10 nucleotides matching TRBD1. This CDR3 region has 13 residues. Trimming cost V 7 bases and J 7 bases; bases outside gene matches: 7. The V gene's germline CDR1 is GTSNPN and CDR2 SVGIG (reference sequence). CDR3 bases: TGTGCCTCCGGGACAGGGGTTTTAAATGAGCAGTTCTTC. Translating gives CASGTGVLNEQFF.

The rearrangement joins TRBV5-1 to TRBJ2-3; 11 positions match TRBD1. CDR1 SGHRS and CDR2 YFSETQ come from the germline V gene. Trimming took 1 base from V and 4 from J; bases not matched to a gene: 5. CDR3 length equals 16 residues. The CDR3 reads CASSLNRDRGSDTQYF. In DNA, the CDR3 is TGCGCCAGCAGCTTGAACCGGGACAGGGGGTCAGATACGCAGTATTTT.

This chain links TRBV2 with TRBJ2-3; no reliable D call. Germline CDR1 and CDR2: SNHLY and FYNNEI. Deletions cut 5 bases from V and 2 bases from J, with 8 bases between. This CDR3 contains 13 residues. CDR3 in amino acids: CASSSENTDTQYF. In DNA, the CDR3 is TGTGCCAGCAGTTCAGAGAACACAGATACGCAGTATTTT.

V usage is TRBV28 and J usage is TRBJ2-5; a weak D match, TRBD1 (6 bases). Deletions cut 6 bases from V and 5 bases from J, with 16 bases between. The CDR3 length is 14 residues. From germline, CDR1 is MDHEN and CDR2 SYDVKM. CDR3 loop: CASRESGVPETQYF. The CDR3 bases are TGTGCCAGCAGAGAATCAGGGGTACCGGAGACCCAGTACTTC.

CDR3 loop: CASSKRYAGNQPQHF. In nucleotides, the CDR3 is TGTGCCAGCTCAAAGCGGTATGCGGGCAATCAGCCCCAGCATTTT. V is TRBV28 and J is TRBJ1-5; unclear D gene. The CDR3 totals 15 residues. Germline CDR1 is MDHEN and CDR2 is SYDVKM. Trimming pared 8 bases from V and 2 bases from J, leaving 16 bases between.

The CDR3 DNA reads as TGTGCCAGCAGTTATAAGCGGGAAAGCACCGGGGAGCTGTTTTTT. It codes for CASSYKRESTGELFF. The rearrangement joins TRBV27 to TRBJ2-2; TRBD2 matches 7 bases. Germline V gives CDR1 MNHEY, CDR2 SMNVEV (reference sequence). The CDR3 is 15 amino acids. V lost 4 bases and J lost 4; bases outside the gene matches: 6.

V gene TRBV4-2 combines with J gene TRBJ2-2; weak D call: TRBD2 (6 bases). V lost 7 bases and J lost 6, with 12 bases in between. From germline, CDR1 is LGHNA and CDR2 YNFKEQ. This CDR3 has 13 residues. The CDR3 protein is CASKLARAGELFF. DNA of the CDR3: TGTGCCAGCAAACTAGCCCGGGCCGGGGAGCTGTTTTTT.

On this clone: Distinct nucleotide sequences in the sample also encode this CDR3. The chain combines TRBV9 with TRBJ1-3, with D perhaps TRBD1 (5 bases). The V gene's germline CDR1 is SGDLS and CDR2 YYNGEE. The V end was cut by 0 bases, the J end by 2 bases, with 6 bases between. The CDR3 has 14 residues. CDR3: CASSVAGTGNTIYF. The CDR3 DNA reads TGTGCCAGCAGCGTAGCAGGGACTGGAAACACCATATATTTT. Based on the CDR3 plus reference TRBV9 and TRBJ1-3, the full variable domain is DSGVTQTPKHLITATGQRVTLRCSPRSGDLSVYWYQQSLDQGLQFLIQYYNGEERAKGNILERFSAQQFPDLHSELNLSSLELGDSALYFCASSVAGTGNTIYFGEGSWLTVV.

The chain carries TRBV7-2 and TRBJ2-2; no firm D call. The CDR3 is 12 amino acids. V was shortened by 5 bases and J by 5 bases, with 6 bases between the two germline ends. In germline, CDR1 is SGHTA, CDR2 FQGNSA. This chain's CDR3 is CASSPYTGELFF. Here the CDR3 DNA reads TGTGCCAGCAGCCCTTATACCGGGGAGCTGTTTTTT.

V is TRBV7-2 and J is TRBJ2-5; D might be TRBD2 (5 bases). The germline gives CDR1 SGHTA, CDR2 FQGNSA. Trimming cost V 5 bases and J 5 bases, with 15 bases left between them. This CDR3 has 14 amino acids. DNA for the CDR3: TGTGCCAGCAGCCACCTAGAGAAGCGGGAGACCCAGTACTTC. The encoded protein is CASSHLEKRETQYF.

V and J are TRBV27 and TRBJ2-2; D remains unclear. CDR1 and CDR2 from the germline V gene are MNHEY and SMNVEV (reference sequence). V was pared by 9 bases and J by 4 bases, with 9 bases between. This CDR3 region has 12 residues. This CDR3 reads CASIAGTGELFF. The DNA of the CDR3 is TGTGCCAGTATAGCAGGCACCGGGGAGCTGTTTTTT.

The rearrangement links TRBV6-5 to TRBJ2-7, with TRBD1 identical over 9 bases. The germline V gene has CDR1 MNHEY and CDR2 SVGAGI. The junction had 5 bases not matched to a gene; V was cut back by 5 bases and J by 3 bases. The CDR3 covers 14 residues. The DNA of the CDR3 is TGTGCCAGCAGTAATGACAGGGGGGGCTACGAGCAGTACTTC. It is translated as CASSNDRGGYEQYF.

The rearrangement links TRBV4-3 to TRBJ2-1; 7 bases match TRBD2. CDR3 length equals 15 residues. V lost 4 bases to trimming and J lost 3 bases; unmatched junction nucleotides: 6. CDR1 is LGHNA and CDR2 is YSLEER in the germline V gene. The CDR3 sequence: CASSRRSGIYNEQFF. CDR3 DNA: TGCGCCAGCAGCCGGCGGAGCGGGATCTACAATGAGCAGTTCTTC.

The chain is built from TRBV15 and TRBJ2-7, with D possibly matching TRBD2 (5 bases). Trimming stripped 0 bases from V and 7 bases from J, with 10 bases between. Per germline, CDR1 LNHNV and CDR2 YYDKDF (reference sequence). The CDR3 sequence is 13 residues long. DNA for the CDR3: TGTGCCACCAGCAGAGACAGGTCGGGGGAGCAGTACTTC. Amino acids: CATSRDRSGEQYF. The complete variable domain, with remaining parts taken from reference TRBV15 and TRBJ2-7, reads DAMVIQNPRYQVTQFGKPVTLSCSQTLNHNVMYWYQQKSSQAPKLLFHYYDKDFNNEADTPDNFQSRRPNTSFCFLDIRSPGLGDTAMYLCATSRDRSGEQYFGPGTRLTVT.